One sample yielded the 27 T cell receptor beta chains listed below, sequenced in a study of blood T cell repertoires in COVID-19. Libraries were prepared by immunoSEQ multiplex PCR; TCRdb keeps only in-frame clonotypes and omits some of them. The sample consists of under 350,000 clones, around 82% of them appearing once. The specimen was peripheral blood. These receptors were obtained from a woman between 50 and 59 years old who had recovered from COVID-19.

This sequence joins TRBV5-4 and TRBJ2-5; 8 bases are shared with TRBD2. Germline CDR1 reads SGHNT; CDR2 reads YYREEE (reference sequence). Losses at the gene ends were 4 bases for V and 5 bases for J; bases not matched to a gene: 13. The CDR3 loop spans 16 amino acids. The CDR3 protein is CASSGDLAGGAETQYF. CDR3 DNA sequence: TGTGCCAGCAGCGGGGACCTAGCGGGCGGGGCGGAGACCCAGTACTTC.

The V gene is TRBV9, the J gene TRBJ2-2; a possible D gene is TRBD2 (6 bases). CDR1 and CDR2 from the germline V gene are SGDLS and YYNGEE. Trimming left V 4 bases short and J 0 bases short, with 13 bases between. The CDR3 spans 16 residues. CDR3 sequence (DNA): TGTGCCAGCAGCTCGGGGACTGAATCGAACACCGGGGAGCTGTTTTTT. Translating gives CASSSGTESNTGELFF.

This clone showed up just a few times. The chain joins TRBV28 to TRBJ2-1; TRBD1 aligns across 10 bases. This CDR3 has 14 residues. The germline V gene has CDR1 MDHEN and CDR2 SYDVKM. With V trimmed by 5 bases and J by 7 bases, 5 bases remained unmatched. CDR3 protein: CASSPWDRGNEQFF. CDR3 DNA: TGTGCCAGCAGTCCATGGGACAGGGGAAATGAGCAGTTCTTC.

This clone was seen once. This chain uses TRBV27 with TRBJ2-2; D is uncertain. This CDR3 region has 15 residues. CDR1 is MNHEY, CDR2 SMNVEV, per germline (reference sequence). Trimming left V 1 base short and J 1 base short, with 7 bases between. The CDR3, as DNA: TGTGCCAGCAGTTTATTGTCAGTGAACACCGGGGAGCTGTTTTTT. The encoded protein is CASSLLSVNTGELFF.

The chain uses TRBV15 and TRBJ1-6, with 9 bases aligning to TRBD1. Germline V CDR1 and CDR2: LNHNV, YYDKDF (reference sequence). Trimming removed 1 base from V and 7 bases from J; junction bases left unmatched: 5. The CDR3 spans 16 residues. The CDR3, as DNA: TGTGCCACCAGCAGAGGGACAGGGGCTAGCAATTCACCCCTCCACTTT. Its protein product is CATSRGTGASNSPLHF.

The chain carries TRBV4-2 and TRBJ2-7; D perhaps matches TRBD1 (5 bases). CDR1 is LGHNA, CDR2 YNFKEQ, per germline. V was pared by 0 bases and J by 3 bases, with 12 bases between. CDR3 length: 15 residues. DNA of the CDR3: TGTGCCAGCAGCCAAGATAGAGCAGGGATCTACGAGCAGTACTTC. Encoded protein: CASSQDRAGIYEQYF.

The chain combines TRBV27 with TRBJ1-2, with D possibly being TRBD1 (6 bases). Germline CDR1 MNHEY, CDR2 SMNVEV (reference sequence). V shed 6 bases and J shed 1 base, with 18 bases lying between them. This CDR3 spans 16 amino acids. Here the CDR3 reads CASSPIGQSSNYGYTF. The CDR3 nucleotides read TGTGCCAGCAGCCCCATCGGACAGTCAAGTAACTATGGCTACACCTTC.

This clone was picked up one time. The CDR3 spells CASSAQGVANEKLFF. CDR3 nucleotide sequence: TGTGCCAGCAGCGCACAGGGGGTCGCGAATGAAAAACTGTTTTTT. The rearrangement links TRBV9 to TRBJ1-4; TRBD1 matches 8 bases. This CDR3 spans 15 amino acids. The V gene's germline CDR1 is SGDLS and CDR2 YYNGEE. Trimming removed 3 bases from V and 5 bases from J; junction bases left unmatched: 6.

The chain employs TRBV5-1 and TRBJ1-2; 7 bases agree with TRBD1. In germline, CDR1 is SGHRS, CDR2 YFSETQ. V dropped 4 bases and J dropped 10; count of bases not matched to a gene: 16. The CDR3 sequence is 15 residues long. The DNA of the CDR3 is TGCGCCAGCAGCATCCAGGCAGGGGGTATCCGAACCTACACCTTC. Translating gives CASSIQAGGIRTYTF.

J is TRBJ1-2 and V is TRBV6-5, with 8 bases that match TRBD1. V gave up 7 bases and J gave up 9 bases; unmatched junction bases: 10. This CDR3 comprises 13 residues. Looked up from germline, CDR1 is MNHEY and CDR2 is SVGAGI. The DNA of the CDR3 is TGTGCCAGCATCCGAGGACAGGGCAAAAGCTACACCTTC. It is translated as CASIRGQGKSYTF.

A single count supports this clone. The V gene is TRBV27, the J gene TRBJ2-2; TRBD2 matches 8 bases. With 8 bases clipped from V and 5 bases from J, the junction kept 7 bases outside the gene matches. CDR1 MNHEY and CDR2 SMNVEV come from the germline V gene (reference sequence). This CDR3 is built from 14 residues. The CDR3, as DNA: TGTGCCAGCGGAAGGATAGCGGGGACCGGGGAGCTGTTTTTT. It yields the protein CASGRIAGTGELFF.

The chain combines TRBV18 with TRBJ1-6, with TRBD1 matching 10 bases. The CDR3 has 14 amino acids. Looked up from germline, CDR1 is KGHSH and CDR2 is LQKENI. V was pared by 3 bases and J by 9 bases, with 2 bases of the junction left unmatched. The CDR3 DNA reads TGTGCCAGCTCACCCGACAGGGGGCCTTCACCCCTCCACTTT. It is translated as CASSPDRGPSPLHF.

This clone was counted once. The chain is built from TRBV9 and TRBJ2-3; D perhaps matches TRBD2 (6 bases). CDR3 size: 15 residues. Germline V gene sequence: CDR1 SGDLS, CDR2 YYNGEE. V shed 3 bases and J shed 5 bases, with 16 bases lying between them. DNA of the CDR3: TGTGCCAGCAGCGGCCCGGAGGGCCAAGGAGATACGCAGTATTTT. Its protein is CASSGPEGQGDTQYF.

This chain joins TRBV7-2 and TRBJ2-5; TRBD2 agrees at 12 bases. The ends lost 4 bases at V and 13 bases at J; junction bases unmatched: 1. The CDR3 loop spans 11 amino acids. The germline CDR1 and CDR2 sequences are SGHTA and FQGNSA. CDR3 in amino acids: CASSSGLAGYF. The CDR3 DNA follows: TGTGCCAGCAGCTCGGGACTAGCGGGGTACTTC.

This chain uses TRBV28 with TRBJ2-3, with 16 bases lining up with TRBD2. Germline V CDR1 and CDR2: MDHEN, SYDVKM. Losses at the gene ends were 4 bases for V and 1 base for J; bases not matched to a gene: 2. The CDR3 is made up of 17 amino acids. The chain's CDR3 is CASSSGTSGGGTDTQYF. CDR3 coding DNA: TGTGCCAGCAGTTCCGGGACTAGCGGGGGGGGCACAGATACGCAGTATTTT.

The chain is built from TRBV18 and TRBJ1-1; no clear D. Germline CDR1 is KGHSH and CDR2 is LQKENI. V shed 5 bases and J shed 0 bases, with 7 bases lying between them. The CDR3 extends over 13 amino acids. For the CDR3, the DNA is TGTGCCAGCTCATCAACAGTGAACACTGAAGCTTTCTTT. This translates into CASSSTVNTEAFF.

The genes are TRBV7-8 and TRBJ2-7; 7 bases agree with TRBD2. This CDR3 contains 16 residues. Germline assignment: CDR1 SGHVS and CDR2 FQNEAQ. The trim removed 7 bases at V and 4 bases at J, leaving 16 bases unmatched. The CDR3 here is CASTQGAGVPAYEQYF. The DNA for the CDR3 is TGTGCCAGCACTCAGGGTGCGGGAGTACCCGCTTACGAGCAGTACTTC.

The chain links TRBV18 to TRBJ2-3; no firm D call. Germline V CDR1 and CDR2: KGHSH, LQKENI. This CDR3 has 14 amino acids. Trimming removed 0 bases at V and 1 base at J, with 5 bases between. DNA of the CDR3: TGTGCCAGCTCACCACCACTTCGCACAGATACGCAGTATTTT. Amino acids: CASSPPLRTDTQYF.

V usage is TRBV9 and J usage is TRBJ2-5, with D possibly matching TRBD2 (6 bases). This CDR3 region has 15 residues. The germline V gene has CDR1 SGDLS and CDR2 YYNGEE. The ends were cut back, 4 bases at V and 4 bases at J, with 17 bases in the middle. The CDR3 sequence: CASSSTGRPGETQYF. CDR3 DNA sequence: TGTGCCAGCAGCTCGACGGGGAGGCCGGGAGAGACCCAGTACTTC. Variable domain in full (rest from reference TRBV9 and TRBJ2-5): DSGVTQTPKHLITATGQRVTLRCSPRSGDLSVYWYQQSLDQGLQFLIQYYNGEERAKGNILERFSAQQFPDLHSELNLSSLELGDSALYFCASSSTGRPGETQYFGPGTRLLVL.

J is TRBJ2-7 and V is TRBV7-9; TRBD1 matches 11 bases. V dropped 6 bases and J dropped 6; count of bases not matched to a gene: 19. Germline V CDR1 and CDR2: SEHNR, FQNEAQ (reference sequence). The CDR3 contains 18 residues. The CDR3 DNA sequence: TGTGCCAGCAGGCCTGGGGGATCCCATGGGACAGGGGGATTCGAGCAGTACTTC. It translates to CASRPGGSHGTGGFEQYF.

This sequence joins TRBV18 and TRBJ1-2; TRBD1 agrees at 7 bases. The ends lost 5 bases at V and 8 bases at J; junction bases unmatched: 17. The CDR3 contains 16 residues. Germline V gene sequence: CDR1 KGHSH, CDR2 LQKENI. This CDR3 is CASSFPGQPPPGGYTF. The CDR3, as DNA: TGTGCCAGCTCATTCCCGGGACAGCCACCCCCCGGCGGCTACACCTTC. The variable domain in full, with the rest retrieved from reference TRBV18 and TRBJ1-2, is NAGVMQNPRHLVRRRGQEARLRCSPMKGHSHVYWYRQLPEEGLKFMVYLQKENIIDESGMPKERFSAEFPKEGPSILRIQQVVRGDSAAYFCASSFPGQPPPGGYTFGSGTRLTVV.

The chain has TRBV29-1 and TRBJ2-7; D is ambiguous. The germline gives CDR1 SQVTM, CDR2 ANQGSEA. The CDR3 is 13 amino acids. V dropped 4 bases and J dropped 9 bases, with 19 bases sitting between them. Written as DNA, the CDR3 is TGCAGCGTTGCGGGTCGACTTTCTGGAAGGCAGTACTTC. Its protein product is CSVAGRLSGRQYF.

This chain connects TRBV5-1 to TRBJ1-4; D uncertain. The germline V gene has CDR1 SGHRS and CDR2 YFSETQ. V was trimmed by 0 bases and J by 8 bases, leaving 5 bases between them. The CDR3 is 12 residues long. The DNA of the CDR3 is TGCGCCAGCAGCTTGGACAGAGAAAAACTGTTTTTT. It is translated as CASSLDREKLFF.

The CDR3 region is CASSVGASGYEQYF. In DNA, the CDR3 is TGTGCCAGCAGCGTAGGGGCTAGCGGGTACGAGCAGTACTTC. This chain links TRBV9 with TRBJ2-7, with 8 bases aligning to TRBD2. Germline V lookup: CDR1 SGDLS, CDR2 YYNGEE. J lost 4 bases, V lost 0 bases, and 3 bases had no gene match. CDR3 length: 14 amino acids.

The V gene is TRBV4-2, the J gene TRBJ1-2, with 8 bases lining up with TRBD1. The CDR3 loop spans 16 amino acids. V shed 0 bases and J 4 bases; nucleotides not matched to a gene: 7. CDR1 is LGHNA and CDR2 is YNFKEQ in the germline V gene. The CDR3 sequence is CASSQEEPGGRYGYTF. The CDR3 DNA is TGTGCCAGCAGCCAAGAAGAACCAGGGGGCCGCTATGGCTACACCTTC.

The chain has TRBV24-1 and TRBJ2-2; the match to TRBD1 covers 8 bases. With V trimmed by 5 bases and J by 4 bases, 8 bases remained unmatched. The CDR3 runs to 16 residues. Germline loops: CDR1 KGHDR, CDR2 SFDVKD. For the CDR3, the DNA is TGTGCCACCAGTGCAAAGACAGGGGCCATCACCGGGGAGCTGTTTTTT. This gives the protein CATSAKTGAITGELFF.

This chain joins TRBV4-1 and TRBJ2-2; 9 bases fit TRBD2. The CDR3 has 18 residues. Trimming at V came to 2 bases and at J to 0 bases, leaving 7 bases not matched to a gene. Germline V lookup: CDR1 MGHRA, CDR2 YSYEKL. CDR3 DNA sequence: TGCGCCAGCAGCCAAAGGCCTAGCGGGGAGTCGAACACCGGGGAGCTGTTTTTT. Translated, it gives CASSQRPSGESNTGELFF.